Shown below are 30 T cell receptor beta chains from a single sample sequenced in a study of blood T cell repertoires in COVID-19. Produced via immunoSEQ multiplex PCR; TCRdb's table is partial and in-frame only. The profile shows 300,000 or so clones, about 87% of them singletons. Sequenced sample: peripheral blood. The receptors come from a woman in her thirties or forties with acute or convalescent COVID-19.

The V and J genes are TRBV9 and TRBJ2-1; TRBD1 matches at 8 bases. Germline values: CDR1 SGDLS, CDR2 YYNGEE. V gave up 4 bases and J gave up 3 bases; unmatched junction bases: 6. The CDR3 is made up of 15 amino acids. The CDR3 sequence: CASSPGQGLYNEQFF. CDR3 nucleotides: TGTGCCAGCAGCCCCGGACAGGGTCTCTACAATGAGCAGTTCTTC.

The chain combines TRBV18 with TRBJ1-3; 9 bases are shared with TRBD1. The V segment lost 6 bases and the J segment 0 bases; nucleotides outside the gene matches: 6. CDR3 length equals 16 residues. Germline values: CDR1 KGHSH, CDR2 LQKENI. The CDR3 nucleotides are TGTGCCAGCTCTCTAGGGACAGGGTCCTCTGGAAACACCATATATTTT. It specifies CASSLGTGSSGNTIYF.

A word on this clone: This likely comes from a read error, as the CDR3 has no conserved phenylalanine or tryptophan at its end. The DNA is omitted, as the CDR3 cannot be located on it reliably, and the CDR3 follows TCRdb's listing. V usage is TRBV12-3 or TRBV12-4 and J usage is TRBJ1-2; the table names TRBD1, a call not compared with the DNA. The CDR3 numbers 10 amino acids, ends counted. The CDR3 sequence: CATTDRNLAG.

CDR3 coding DNA: TGTGCCAGCAGGAATACCGCAGATGAAGCTTTCTTT. Its translation: CASRNTADEAFF. V gene TRBV9 combines with J gene TRBJ1-1; D gene ambiguous. The V end lost 5 bases, the J end lost 7 bases, and 12 bases lay between the germline ends. Germline CDR1 reads SGDLS; CDR2 reads YYNGEE. This CDR3 comprises 12 residues.

V usage is TRBV19 and J usage is TRBJ1-3, with D possibly TRBD1 on 6 matching bases. Trimming pared 7 bases from V and 4 bases from J, leaving 14 bases between. Germline values: CDR1 LNHDA, CDR2 SQIVND (reference sequence). The CDR3 has 14 residues. CDR3 nucleotides: TGTGCCAGTACCCCGGACAGTCAAGGAAACACCATATATTTT. It translates to CASTPDSQGNTIYF.

The chain is built from TRBV4-1 and TRBJ1-5; D not certain. The germline gives CDR1 MGHRA, CDR2 YSYEKL. V shed 0 bases and J shed 0 bases, with 9 bases lying between them. CDR3 length equals 16 residues. The CDR3 DNA sequence: TGCGCCAGCAGCCAAGATCCGGGATATAGCAATCAGCCCCAGCATTTT. Translated, it gives CASSQDPGYSNQPQHF.

This clone was recorded once. The genes are TRBV6-6 and TRBJ1-2; D gene ambiguous. V was clipped by 0 bases and J by 6 bases, with 8 bases between them. The CDR3 spans 13 residues. CDR1 is MNHNY, CDR2 SVGAGI, per germline (reference sequence). The CDR3 protein is CASSYSREDGYTF. CDR3 DNA: TGTGCCAGCAGTTACTCCAGAGAGGATGGCTACACCTTC.

The chain joins TRBV30 to TRBJ1-5; the match to TRBD1 covers 10 bases. The junction had 14 bases not matched to a gene; V was cut back by 3 bases and J by 9 bases. The CDR3 runs to 16 residues. The germline gives CDR1 GTSNPN, CDR2 SVGIG (reference sequence). The CDR3 coding sequence is TGTGCCTGGAGCAACGCCAGGACAGGGGGTCTGGGGCCCCAGCATTTT. Residues: CAWSNARTGGLGPQHF. Complete variable domain (other parts from reference TRBV30 and TRBJ1-5): SQTIHQWPATLVQPVGSPLSLECTVEGTSNPNLYWYRQAAGRGLQLLFYSVGIGQISSEVPQNLSASRPQDRQFILSSKKLLLSDSGFYLCAWSNARTGGLGPQHFGDGTRLSIL.

The V and J genes are TRBV2 and TRBJ1-1; TRBD1 agrees at 9 bases. V shed 5 bases and J 4 bases; nucleotides not matched to a gene: 5. The CDR3 runs to 14 residues. Germline values: CDR1 SNHLY, CDR2 FYNNEI. The CDR3: CASSPGQGSTEAFF. The CDR3 nucleotides read TGTGCCAGCAGTCCAGGACAGGGGAGCACTGAAGCTTTCTTT.

The J gene is TRBJ2-1, the V gene TRBV11-2, with TRBD2 matching over 8 bases. The V and J ends lost 2 bases and 5 bases, in that order; junction bases with no gene match: 8. Germline assignment: CDR1 SGHAT and CDR2 FQNNGV. The CDR3 totals 16 residues. The CDR3 DNA reads TGTGCCAGCAGCTTATTGAGTAGCGGGGCCCACAATGAGCAGTTCTTC. It is translated as CASSLLSSGAHNEQFF.

V is TRBV9 and J is TRBJ2-3, with 16 bases fitting TRBD2. V was clipped by 4 bases and J by 5 bases; unmatched bases: 4. The CDR3 is made up of 16 amino acids. Germline V gene lookup returns CDR1 SGDLS and CDR2 YYNGEE. This CDR3 is CASSTGTSGGGDTQYF. DNA for the CDR3: TGTGCCAGCAGCACCGGGACTAGCGGGGGGGGAGATACGCAGTATTTT.

Of note for this clone: At one boundary the junction diverges from the germline segment, which might be a read error. This chain uses TRBV24-1 with TRBJ2-3; 10 nucleotides match TRBD1. The CDR3 has 15 amino acids. Germline V lookup: CDR1 KGHDR, CDR2 SFDVKD. The CDR3, as DNA: TGTGCCACCGGTGAGGACAGGGGGAGATCAGATACGCAGTATTTT. It codes for CATGEDRGRSDTQYF.

The chain has TRBV6-5 and TRBJ1-5; D might be TRBD1 (6 bases). V lost 5 bases to trimming and J lost 2 bases, with 13 bases between them. The germline CDR1 and CDR2 sequences are MNHEY and SVGAGI. The CDR3 spans 15 residues. The CDR3 sequence: CASSPQGEGNQPQHF. Here the CDR3 DNA reads TGTGCCAGCAGTCCACAGGGAGAGGGCAATCAGCCCCAGCATTTT.

The chain uses TRBV19 and TRBJ1-1; D is unresolved. Trimming stripped 8 bases from V and 6 bases from J, with 19 bases between. Germline CDR1 and CDR2: LNHDA and SQIVND (reference sequence). The CDR3 extends over 14 amino acids. The CDR3 DNA follows: TGTGCCAGTTGTCCGGATCCAGGCGACGCTGAAGCTTTCTTT. This translates into CASCPDPGDAEAFF.

Written as DNA, the CDR3 is TGTGCCAGCAGTAGTGGGGGGGCGGAAAACTATGGCTACACCTTC. Its translation is CASSSGGAENYGYTF. This chain connects TRBV6-5 to TRBJ1-2; maybe TRBD1 (6 bases). CDR3 length: 15 residues. Trimming removed 5 bases from V and 2 bases from J, with 15 bases in between. Germline V gene lookup returns CDR1 MNHEY and CDR2 SVGAGI.

In its sample, this clone was seen a few times. This chain links TRBV7-8 with TRBJ1-4, with 10 bases matching TRBD1. Looked up from germline, CDR1 is SGHVS and CDR2 is FQNEAQ. CDR3 size: 19 residues. J gave up 4 bases and V 0 bases, and 11 bases lay outside the gene matches. The CDR3 sequence: CASSLAAVIGQGDNEKLFF. The CDR3 coding sequence is TGTGCCAGCAGCTTAGCCGCGGTTATTGGACAGGGGGATAATGAAAAACTGTTTTTT.

The CDR3 DNA reads as TGTGCCAGCAGCTTACGGGACATCTATGGCTACACCTTC. This translates into CASSLRDIYGYTF. V usage is TRBV11-3 and J usage is TRBJ1-2, with D maybe TRBD1 (6 bases). CDR1 SGHNT and CDR2 YENEEA come from the germline V gene. Trimming pared 2 bases from V and 4 bases from J, leaving 8 bases between. This CDR3 is built from 13 residues.

The chain joins TRBV19 to TRBJ1-5; D may be TRBD1 (6 bases). Germline loops: CDR1 LNHDA, CDR2 SQIVND (reference sequence). V lost 5 bases and J lost 2, with 10 bases in between. The CDR3 extends over 14 amino acids. The CDR3 DNA is TGTGCCAGTAGTGCCAGGGGTGGCAATCAGCCCCAGCATTTT. Its protein product is CASSARGGNQPQHF.

The chain employs TRBV5-1 and TRBJ1-2, with unresolved D. The CDR3 is made up of 15 amino acids. CDR1 and CDR2 (germline): SGHRS, YFSETQ. Trimming took off 4 bases at V and 5 bases at J, with 18 bases between the two ends. CDR3 sequence: CASSLQTEGTYGYTF. The CDR3 DNA follows: TGCGCCAGCAGCCTTCAAACAGAGGGAACATATGGCTACACCTTC.

This sequence joins TRBV6-5 and TRBJ2-5; D is perhaps TRBD2 (6 bases). The V end lost 5 bases, the J end lost 6 bases, and 19 bases lay between the germline ends. CDR1 is MNHEY and CDR2 is SVGAGI in the germline V gene. This CDR3 region has 15 residues. CDR3 in DNA: TGTGCCAGCAGTCCCCGACGACTAGTTCAGAAGACCCAGTACTTC. Its translation is CASSPRRLVQKTQYF.

This clone was counted only a few times. This rearrangement joins TRBV18 to TRBJ2-7, with 8 bases aligning to TRBD1. Germline V gene data show CDR1 as KGHSH and CDR2 as LQKENI. There are 13 residues in the CDR3. V was clipped by 6 bases and J by 6 bases; unmatched bases: 7. The CDR3 spells CASSQRDRGEQYV. Here the CDR3 DNA reads TGTGCCAGCTCGCAAAGAGACAGGGGCGAGCAGTACGTC.

J is TRBJ1-2 and V is TRBV9; 9 positions agree with TRBD1. The ends lost 5 bases at V and 4 bases at J; junction bases unmatched: 6. This CDR3 has 14 residues. CDR1 is SGDLS, CDR2 YYNGEE, per germline. The CDR3 DNA reads TGTGCCAGCAGTAGACAGGGGGTCAGCTATGGCTACACCTTC. Its translation: CASSRQGVSYGYTF. Complete variable domain (other parts from reference TRBV9 and TRBJ1-2): DSGVTQTPKHLITATGQRVTLRCSPRSGDLSVYWYQQSLDQGLQFLIQYYNGEERAKGNILERFSAQQFPDLHSELNLSSLELGDSALYFCASSRQGVSYGYTFGSGTRLTVV.

The rearrangement joins TRBV5-5 to TRBJ2-3; weak D call: TRBD1 (5 bases). There are 15 residues in the CDR3. The V end lost 0 bases, the J end lost 4 bases, and 12 bases lay between the germline ends. Germline loops: CDR1 SGHKS, CDR2 YYEKEE (reference sequence). CDR3 protein: CASSLGVTRADTQYF. The CDR3, as DNA: TGTGCCAGCAGCTTGGGCGTAACCAGGGCAGATACGCAGTATTTT.

The CDR3 loop is CASSGRGSNTGELFF. The DNA for the CDR3 is TGTGCCAGCAGCGGTCGTGGCTCCAACACCGGGGAGCTGTTTTTT. The chain joins TRBV9 to TRBJ2-2; D is undetermined. Germline values: CDR1 SGDLS, CDR2 YYNGEE. The CDR3 has 15 residues. With 3 bases removed from V and 2 bases from J, the gap between germline ends came to 11 bases.

The chain is built from TRBV5-1 and TRBJ1-2, with no clear D. With 0 bases removed from V and 8 bases from J, the gap between germline ends came to 11 bases. The CDR3 loop spans 13 amino acids. The V gene's germline CDR1 is SGHRS and CDR2 YFSETQ. Here the CDR3 DNA reads TGCGCCAGCAGCTTGGCCGGAATGAGGGGCTACACCTTC. It is translated as CASSLAGMRGYTF.

The chain's CDR3 is CSVTPSGPGTEAFF. The CDR3 DNA follows: TGCAGCGTAACTCCATCAGGGCCCGGCACTGAAGCTTTCTTT. The rearrangement joins TRBV29-1 to TRBJ1-1; a weak D match, TRBD1 (5 bases). Trimming cost V 6 bases and J 4 bases, with 18 bases left between them. The CDR3 loop spans 14 amino acids. The germline gives CDR1 SQVTM, CDR2 ANQGSEA.

The chain joins TRBV19 to TRBJ2-7; 11 bases map to TRBD1. The germline gives CDR1 LNHDA, CDR2 SQIVND (reference sequence). The CDR3 is 18 residues long. V dropped 6 bases and J dropped 1; count of bases not matched to a gene: 14. The CDR3 spells CASRPGAVGTGGSYEQYV. Here the CDR3 DNA reads TGTGCCAGTAGACCCGGCGCTGTGGGGACAGGGGGATCCTACGAGCAGTACGTC.

The V call is TRBV2, the J call TRBJ1-2; TRBD1 agrees at 9 bases. Germline lookup yields CDR1 SNHLY and CDR2 FYNNEI. This CDR3 comprises 15 residues. V was clipped by 4 bases and J by 7 bases; unmatched bases: 10. The CDR3 sequence is CASSAYRGRSGGYTF. The DNA of the CDR3 is TGTGCCAGCAGTGCCTACAGGGGGCGGTCGGGTGGCTACACCTTC.

The chain uses TRBV2 and TRBJ2-2, with 10 bases aligning to TRBD2. V trimming: 1 base; J trimming: 2 bases; junction bases outside the gene matches: 1. Per germline, CDR1 SNHLY and CDR2 FYNNEI. The length of the CDR3 is 16 residues. The CDR3 sequence: CASSEGTSGNTGELFF. The CDR3 coding sequence is TGTGCCAGCAGTGAAGGGACTAGCGGTAACACCGGGGAGCTGTTTTTT.

This clone was seen only a few times. This sequence joins TRBV12-5 and TRBJ1-2; D is ambiguous. The V end was cut by 3 bases, the J end by 1 base, with 3 bases between. This CDR3 is 12 amino acids long. Germline V gene lookup returns CDR1 LGHNT and CDR2 FRNRAP. This chain's CDR3 is CASGFNNYGYTF. For the CDR3, the DNA is TGTGCTAGTGGTTTCAATAACTATGGCTACACCTTC.